The rows below give T cell receptor beta chains drawn from one sample of a study of human thymus T cells. TCRdb's copy holds only in-frame clones and misses some; the assay was immunoSEQ multiplex PCR. The sample holds about 78,000 clones, around 96% seen once. The sequenced sample consisted of thymus tissue. These receptors were taken from a boy younger than two with a congenital heart defect but otherwise immunologically healthy. CDR3s include the opening cysteine and the closing phenylalanine or tryptophan. The order of the fields is J gene, CDR3 length, clone size, V gene, D gene, CDR3 DNA, CDR3 protein. The D gene is left open where the match is weak. Some rows mark clone size as missing; the rest say once, few, many or name a class of expanded clone.

j_call: TRBJ2-1; cdr3_length: 17; clone_size: NA; v_call: TRBV7-2; d_call: TRBD2; cdr3_nt: TGTGCCAGCAGCTTACTACTAGCGGGAGGGACTTACAATGAGCAGTTCTTC; cdr3_aa: CASSLLLAGGTYNEQFF
j_call: TRBJ2-5; cdr3_length: 14; clone_size: NA; v_call: TRBV5-1; d_call: NA; cdr3_nt: TGCGCCAGCAGTCCCCGGGGCGATCAAGAGACCCAGTACTTC; cdr3_aa: CASSPRGDQETQYF
j_call: TRBJ1-2; cdr3_length: 17; clone_size: NA; v_call: TRBV12-5; d_call: TRBD1; cdr3_nt: TGTGCTAGTGGTTTGCCCTCCCCAGGGGGATCTAACTATGGCTACACCTTC; cdr3_aa: CASGLPSPGGSNYGYTF
j_call: TRBJ1-5; cdr3_length: 18; clone_size: NA; v_call: TRBV2; d_call: NA; cdr3_nt: TGTGCCAGCAGTGTTACCATACAGAGTAAATATAGCAATCAGCCCCAGCATTTT; cdr3_aa: CASSVTIQSKYSNQPQHF
j_call: TRBJ2-3; cdr3_length: 15; clone_size: NA; v_call: TRBV7-2; d_call: NA; cdr3_nt: TGTGCCAGCAGCTTAGGGCTGACTAGGTCCGATACGCAGTATTTT; cdr3_aa: CASSLGLTRSDTQYF
j_call: TRBJ2-5; cdr3_length: 15; clone_size: NA; v_call: TRBV6-5; d_call: TRBD1; cdr3_nt: TGTGCCAGCAGTTACTCCGACAGGGGTGGGGAGACCCAGTACTTC; cdr3_aa: CASSYSDRGGETQYF
j_call: TRBJ2-1; cdr3_length: 21; clone_size: NA; v_call: TRBV28; d_call: TRBD2; cdr3_nt: TGTGCCAGCAGTTTTGATCGGAGGGCGATAGCGGGGTCTACCTCGAGGGATGAGCAGTTCTTC; cdr3_aa: CASSFDRRAIAGSTSRDEQFF
j_call: TRBJ1-6; cdr3_length: 15; clone_size: NA; v_call: TRBV19; d_call: NA; cdr3_nt: TGTGCCAGTAGTATAGACGGGGGGCGCAATTCACCCCTCCACTTT; cdr3_aa: CASSIDGGRNSPLHF
j_call: TRBJ2-7; cdr3_length: 19; clone_size: once; v_call: TRBV7-2; d_call: TRBD2; cdr3_nt: TGTGCCAGCAGCTTTTCTATTAGTAGGGGCGGGAGGGCTCGGTACGAGCAGTACTTC; cdr3_aa: CASSFSISRGGRARYEQYF
j_call: TRBJ2-5; cdr3_length: 20; clone_size: NA; v_call: TRBV7-3; d_call: NA; cdr3_nt: TGTGCCAGCAGACTAGGGAAGAAGCACAGGAGGAGGAAAAGGGGAGAGACCCAGTACTTC; cdr3_aa: CASRLGKKHRRRKRGETQYF
j_call: TRBJ2-2; cdr3_length: 17; clone_size: NA; v_call: TRBV19; d_call: NA; cdr3_nt: TGTGCCAGTAAAGGGATTCAGACCAGGGACGGAACCGGGGAGCTGTTTTTT; cdr3_aa: CASKGIQTRDGTGELFF
j_call: TRBJ2-3; cdr3_length: 19; clone_size: NA; v_call: TRBV28; d_call: TRBD2; cdr3_nt: TGTGCCAGCACTAGGGTGCGTTTCGGAGCGGGAGGCCCCCCCGATACGCAGTATTTT; cdr3_aa: CASTRVRFGAGGPPDTQYF
j_call: TRBJ2-7; cdr3_length: 14; clone_size: NA; v_call: TRBV27; d_call: NA; cdr3_nt: TGTGCCAGCAGTCCCATCACCTACATCAACGAGCAGTACTTC; cdr3_aa: CASSPITYINEQYF